In its sample, the clone carrying this T cell receptor (beta chain) was seen a few times. The data belong to a study of OX40 agonist ivuxolimab in advanced cancers. The CDR3 is 15 amino acids. Libraries were prepared by immunoSEQ multiplex PCR; TCRdb keeps only in-frame clonotypes and omits some of them. The table has more than 35,000 clones, approximately 80% seen once. Sequenced material: CD4+ or CD8+ T cells sorted from blood, taken in a trial of the OX40 agonist ivuxolimab. This chain uses TRBV21-1 with TRBJ2-7; TRBD1 is the table's D call, not checked against the DNA. TRBV21-1 is a listed pseudogene. The sequence derives from an adult with an advanced solid tumor such as melanoma, head and neck, liver or kidney cancer. The CDR3 loop reads CASSPKQHRVGEQYF. The CDR3 DNA reads TGTGCCAGCAGCCCAAAGCAGCACAGGGTGGGCGAGCAGTACTTC.